This TCR beta chain was retrieved from a study of blood T cell repertoires in COVID-19. Study-wide background: Samples representing acute and convalescent COVID-19 were sourced from the United States, Italy and Spain. PBMCs, B-cell-depleted T cells, or T cells provided the cDNA or gDNA that made up the material.

J lost 2 bases, V lost 6 bases, and 15 bases had no gene match. CDR1 and CDR2 (germline): LNHDA, SQIVND (reference sequence). The CDR3 totals 18 residues. Authors' processing steps: Estimation of nucleated cell counts relied on the amplification of reference gene primers. The repertoire was sequenced with immunoSEQ multiplex PCR; TCRdb's copy has only in-frame clones and lacks some. That table is the source of V, J and clone size, and D and trimming were worked out from the DNA. Among over 250,000 clones listed, about 90% were seen once. The rearrangement uses TRBV19 and TRBJ1-1; the match to TRBD1 covers 10 bases. Sequenced: peripheral blood. The clonotype comes from a woman aged 40 to 50 who had recovered from COVID-19. The CDR3 nucleotides are TGTGCCAGTAGCTCCCTTTACCGGGACAGGGGAGAAAACACTGAAGCTTTCTTT. Translated: CASSSLYRDRGENTEAFF.